The 19 T cell receptor beta chains below were found in one sample sequenced in a study of blood T cell repertoires in COVID-19. Data came from immunoSEQ multiplex PCR; TCRdb stores just in-frame clones and leaves some out. In the table there are about 220,000 clones, approximately 85% of which are singletons. Sequenced sample: peripheral blood. These receptors were taken from a woman at least 80 years old with COVID-19, enrolled during active disease.

V and J are TRBV6-1 and TRBJ2-5; 7 positions match TRBD1. Trimming took 0 bases from V and 2 from J; bases not matched to a gene: 6. This CDR3 comprises 16 residues. Germline V CDR1 and CDR2: MNHNS, SASEGT. DNA for the CDR3: TGTGCCAGCAGTGAAGCAGTAGGGACAGTTCAAGAGACCCAGTACTTC. It translates to CASSEAVGTVQETQYF.

This clone showed up just a few times. This rearrangement joins TRBV3-1 (or the pseudogene TRBV3-2) to TRBJ1-1, with D maybe TRBD1 (5 bases). The CDR3 totals 11 residues. Germline values: CDR1 LGHDT, CDR2 YNNKEL (reference sequence). V was cut by 7 bases and J by 11 bases, with 14 bases left in between. The CDR3 is CASTQEGAAFF. Here the CDR3 DNA reads TGTGCCAGCACCCAGGAAGGGGCTGCTTTCTTT.

The chain uses TRBV7-3 and TRBJ2-2; D is undetermined. In germline, CDR1 is SGHTA, CDR2 FQGTGA. The V end lost 3 bases, the J end lost 4 bases, and 6 bases lay between the germline ends. This CDR3 region has 13 residues. CDR3 DNA: TGTGCCAGCAGCTTGTTAGTCACCGGGGAGCTGTTTTTT. The encoded protein is CASSLLVTGELFF.

This clone has just a few counts. The gene calls are TRBV29-1 and TRBJ1-1, with D unresolved. CDR1 and CDR2 (germline): SQVTM, ANQGSEA. V was cut by 6 bases and J by 11 bases, with 13 bases left in between. CDR3 length: 10 residues. The CDR3 DNA reads TGCAGCGTCGAGGTCCGCTCGGCTTTCTTT. It is translated as CSVEVRSAFF.

The genes are TRBV28 and TRBJ2-2, with 8 bases fitting TRBD2. This CDR3 comprises 16 residues. Losses at the gene ends were 5 bases for V and 5 bases for J; bases not matched to a gene: 10. Germline V CDR1 and CDR2: MDHEN, SYDVKM. CDR3 sequence reads: CASSTSTSDKTGELFF. As DNA, the CDR3 is TGTGCCAGCAGTACCTCGACTAGCGACAAGACCGGGGAGCTGTTTTTT.

The CDR3 DNA reads as TGTGCCAGCAGTCGGACAGGCGCTTTTTATGGCTACACCTTC. This sequence encodes CASSRTGAFYGYTF. The V gene is TRBV28, the J gene TRBJ1-2; 7 bases line up with TRBD1. The trim removed 5 bases at V and 5 bases at J, leaving 8 bases unmatched. The CDR3 is 14 amino acids. Germline V CDR1 and CDR2: MDHEN, SYDVKM.

J is TRBJ1-2 and V is TRBV25-1, with D possibly matching TRBD1 (5 bases). Trimming shortened V by 3 bases and J by 3 bases, and 20 bases separated the two germline ends. Germline V gene lookup returns CDR1 MGHDK and CDR2 SYGVNS. This CDR3 spans 17 amino acids. CDR3 amino acids: CASSDGRRLQAHYGYTF. DNA of the CDR3: TGTGCCAGCAGTGATGGACGGCGGTTACAGGCGCACTATGGCTACACCTTC.

V is TRBV6-5 and J is TRBJ1-1, with D possibly TRBD1 on 6 matching bases. The V and J ends lost 8 bases and 6 bases respectively, with 13 bases between them. CDR3 size: 12 residues. The germline CDR1 and CDR2 sequences are MNHEY and SVGAGI. The CDR3 is CASGSGTSEAFF. CDR3 nucleotide sequence: TGTGCCAGCGGATCTGGGACATCTGAAGCTTTCTTT.

This clone was observed once. The chain is built from TRBV27 and TRBJ1-6; TRBD1 agrees at 7 bases. With V trimmed by 5 bases and J by 7 bases, 5 bases remained unmatched. The germline gives CDR1 MNHEY, CDR2 SMNVEV (reference sequence). This CDR3 contains 14 residues. Here the CDR3 DNA reads TGTGCCAGCAGTCTCGACAGGGCCAATTCACCCCTCCACTTT. Translation gives CASSLDRANSPLHF.

This clone was recorded only once. This rearrangement joins TRBV5-1 to TRBJ2-3; maybe TRBD2 (7 bases). This CDR3 has 14 residues. CDR1 and CDR2 (germline): SGHRS, YFSETQ. The ends were cut back, 7 bases at V and 4 bases at J, with 16 bases in the middle. CDR3 loop: CASELGGGADTQYF. CDR3 DNA sequence: TGCGCCAGCGAGTTGGGCGGGGGCGCAGATACGCAGTATTTT. The full variable domain, in which reference TRBV5-1 and TRBJ2-3 provide the parts outside the CDR3, is KAGVTQTPRYLIKTRGQQVTLSCSPISGHRSVSWYQQTPGQGLQFLFEYFSETQRNKGNFPGRFSGRQFSNSRSEMNVSTLELGDSALYLCASELGGGADTQYFGPGTRLTVL.

This clone was found once. The rearrangement links TRBV7-8 to TRBJ1-1; 7 bases match TRBD1. The germline V gene has CDR1 SGHVS and CDR2 FQNEAQ. J gave up 3 bases and V 1 base, and 11 bases lay outside the gene matches. This CDR3 spans 17 amino acids. The CDR3 coding sequence is TGTGCCAGCAGCTTAGGAGCAAGCTCCAGGGGGGACACTGAAGCTTTCTTT. Translated: CASSLGASSRGDTEAFF. The complete variable domain, with remaining parts taken from reference TRBV7-8 and TRBJ1-1, reads GAGVSQSPRYKVAKRGQDVALRCDPISGHVSLFWYQQALGQGPEFLTYFQNEAQLDKSGLPSDRFFAERPEGSVSTLKIQRTQQEDSAVYLCASSLGASSRGDTEAFFGQGTRLTVV.

This clone was observed a few times. The chain has TRBV11-3 and TRBJ2-2; D may be TRBD2 (6 bases). CDR1 is SGHNT and CDR2 is YENEEA in the germline V gene. CDR3 length: 13 amino acids. Trimming shortened V by 8 bases and J by 4 bases, and 11 bases separated the two germline ends. Here the CDR3 DNA reads TGTGCCAGCGCGGGGATAGGCACCGGGGAGCTGTTTTTT. Translating it yields CASAGIGTGELFF.

This clone was counted a few times. The rearrangement uses TRBV5-1 and TRBJ2-6, with TRBD1 as a possible D gene (5 bases). CDR3 length equals 15 residues. The ends were cut back, 2 bases at V and 0 bases at J, with 6 bases in the middle. Germline V gives CDR1 SGHRS, CDR2 YFSETQ. The DNA of the CDR3 is TGCGCCAGCAGCTTTGACAGCTCTGGGGCCAACGTCCTGACTTTC. Its protein product is CASSFDSSGANVLTF.

Here the CDR3 reads CASSTPGQKETQYF. CDR3 in DNA: TGTGCCAGCAGCACGCCGGGACAGAAAGAGACCCAGTACTTC. This chain links TRBV5-4 with TRBJ2-5; TRBD1 matches 7 bases. Losses at the gene ends were 4 bases for V and 3 bases for J; bases not matched to a gene: 6. The length of the CDR3 is 14 residues. The germline V gene has CDR1 SGHNT and CDR2 YYREEE (reference sequence).

Worth noting for this clone: The sample holds other DNA sequences that translate to the same CDR3. This rearrangement joins TRBV19 to TRBJ1-5; TRBD1 might be the D (5 bases). V lost 0 bases and J 5 bases, leaving 5 bases between the germline ends. CDR1 and CDR2 (germline): LNHDA, SQIVND (reference sequence). CDR3 length equals 13 residues. This CDR3 is CASSIDRDQPQHF. The DNA for the CDR3 is TGTGCCAGTAGTATAGACAGGGATCAGCCCCAGCATTTT.

This clone was observed a few times. The chain uses TRBV18 and TRBJ1-1, with TRBD1 as a possible D gene (6 bases). This CDR3 contains 15 residues. V was trimmed by 2 bases and J by 1 base, leaving 11 bases between them. The germline CDR1 and CDR2 sequences are KGHSH and LQKENI. This CDR3 is CASSPRGGANTEAFF. The DNA of the CDR3 is TGTGCCAGCTCACCAAGGGGGGGCGCGAACACTGAAGCTTTCTTT.

The V gene is TRBV7-6, the J gene TRBJ2-1; D not resolved. Germline CDR1 SGHVS, CDR2 FNYEAQ. Trimming left V 4 bases short and J 6 bases short, with 19 bases between. The CDR3 spans 16 residues. CDR3 in amino acids: CASSSPPEQRRNEQFF. The CDR3 nucleotides read TGTGCCAGCAGCTCCCCGCCGGAGCAGCGCCGCAATGAGCAGTTCTTC.

Written as DNA, the CDR3 is TGCGCCAGCAGCCATAACGAGCGGGGGCAAAACTATGGCTACACCTTC. Protein product: CASSHNERGQNYGYTF. The chain recombines TRBV4-1 with TRBJ1-2, with D possibly TRBD1 on 6 matching bases. Germline V lookup: CDR1 MGHRA, CDR2 YSYEKL. V gave up 3 bases and J gave up 2 bases, with 16 bases separating them. The CDR3 runs 16 residues.

This clone appeared a single time. This chain connects TRBV5-1 to TRBJ1-6; no reliable D call. The CDR3 sequence is 13 residues long. The germline gives CDR1 SGHRS, CDR2 YFSETQ. V was cut by 0 bases and J by 6 bases, with 4 bases left in between. The CDR3: CASSLGGNSPLHF. The CDR3 nucleotides are TGCGCCAGCAGCTTGGGAGGTAATTCACCCCTCCACTTT.